The 23 T cell receptor beta chains presented below share a single source sample, sequenced in a study. TCRdb itself ran the RT-PCR reads through MiXCR, one entry per CDR3 protein. The sample carries more than 600,000 distinct CDR3 sequences, 12% to 15% recorded once. The sequencing input was memory CD4+ T cells from blood. The receptors come from a female donor in good health, serving as a healthy control.

The CDR3 sequence is CSAKIGRDTEAFF. The CDR3 DNA follows: TGCAGTGCTAAAATAGGGCGGGACACTGAAGCTTTCTTT. The chain uses TRBV20-1 and TRBJ1-1; no definite D call. The CDR3 consists of 13 residues. Germline V CDR1 and CDR2: DFQATT, SNEGSKA (reference sequence). Trimming pared 4 bases from V and 3 bases from J, leaving 12 bases between.

This clonotype was seen at least ten times. The chain uses TRBV12-3 or TRBV12-4 and TRBJ2-1; TRBD2 agrees at 8 bases. After removal of 7 bases from V and 5 bases from J, the junction contained 4 bases not matched to a gene. The CDR3 spans 13 residues. In nucleotides, the CDR3 is TGTGCCAGCACAACTAGCGGACACAATGAGCAGTTCTTC. This gives the protein CASTTSGHNEQFF.

V and J are TRBV5-4 and TRBJ1-1; 9 nucleotides line up with TRBD1. The V segment lost 4 bases and the J segment 4 bases; nucleotides outside the gene matches: 8. Germline lookup yields CDR1 SGHNT and CDR2 YYREEE (reference sequence). The CDR3 is made up of 15 amino acids. CDR3 residues: CASSATTGGGTEAFF. For the CDR3, the DNA is TGTGCCAGCAGCGCCACCACAGGGGGCGGCACTGAAGCTTTCTTT.

This clonotype came up many times. The chain combines TRBV12-3 or TRBV12-4 with TRBJ2-1; D is possibly TRBD1 (6 bases). Trimming took 5 bases from V and 5 from J, leaving 13 bases between them. The CDR3 runs to 14 residues. Here the CDR3 reads CASSHTGSHNEQFF. The CDR3 DNA follows: TGTGCCAGCAGTCACACAGGGTCCCACAATGAGCAGTTCTTC.

The chain recombines TRBV6-6 with TRBJ2-1; the match to TRBD2 covers 11 bases. The CDR3 is 14 amino acids. After removal of 4 bases from V and 10 bases from J, the junction contained 6 bases not matched to a gene. CDR1 MNHNY and CDR2 SVGAGI come from the germline V gene (reference sequence). Here the CDR3 reads CASSLAGGSGEQFF. CDR3 bases: TGTGCCAGCAGTTTAGCGGGGGGGAGCGGAGAGCAGTTCTTC.

The V call is TRBV6-4, the J call TRBJ1-2, with unresolved D. In germline, CDR1 is MRHNA, CDR2 SNTAGT. V was shortened by 3 bases and J by 0 bases, with 11 bases between the two germline ends. CDR3 length: 15 residues. This chain's CDR3 is CASSEMDGTNYGYTF. CDR3 bases: TGTGCCAGCAGTGAAATGGACGGCACTAACTATGGCTACACCTTC.

The chain combines TRBV28 with TRBJ2-7; 10 bases map to TRBD2. Germline lookup yields CDR1 MDHEN and CDR2 SYDVKM. The V segment lost 6 bases and the J segment 5 bases; nucleotides outside the gene matches: 13. The CDR3 length is 16 residues. CDR3 region: CASRINSGRLGDEQYF. In nucleotides, the CDR3 is TGTGCCAGCAGGATAAATAGCGGGAGGCTGGGTGACGAGCAGTACTTC.

The gene calls are TRBV7-2 and TRBJ2-5, with D uncertain. Germline assignment: CDR1 SGHTA and CDR2 FQGNSA. V lost 5 bases and J 7 bases, leaving 14 bases between the germline ends. The CDR3 totals 13 residues. Here the CDR3 reads CASSPDPPGTQYF. CDR3 nucleotides: TGTGCCAGCAGCCCAGACCCCCCGGGGACCCAGTACTTC.

The chain employs TRBV24-1 and TRBJ2-1; 8 positions match TRBD2. Losses at the gene ends were 4 bases for V and 7 bases for J; bases not matched to a gene: 5. Germline CDR1 KGHDR, CDR2 SFDVKD. CDR3 size: 14 residues. CDR3 coding DNA: TGTGCCACCAGTGACCCCGGGACTAGTAATGAGCAGTTCTTC. This translates into CATSDPGTSNEQFF.

V is TRBV19 and J is TRBJ2-5; the D is unclear. Trimming shortened V by 3 bases and J by 4 bases, and 15 bases separated the two germline ends. The CDR3 has 15 amino acids. The V gene's germline CDR1 is LNHDA and CDR2 SQIVND (reference sequence). CDR3 residues: CASSIDSGHSETQYF. The CDR3 DNA sequence: TGTGCCAGTAGTATTGATTCGGGCCATTCAGAGACCCAGTACTTC.

V and J are TRBV28 and TRBJ2-3; 9 nucleotides agree with TRBD2. V dropped 2 bases and J dropped 7; count of bases not matched to a gene: 7. The germline gives CDR1 MDHEN, CDR2 SYDVKM. The CDR3 extends over 15 amino acids. The CDR3 sequence: CASSLVREGRNTQYF. The CDR3 DNA is TGTGCCAGCAGTTTAGTGCGGGAGGGTCGAAATACGCAGTATTTT.

The gene calls are TRBV24-1 and TRBJ2-3, with D perhaps TRBD2 (6 bases). Trimming removed 5 bases from V and 0 bases from J, with 11 bases in between. Germline V gene lookup returns CDR1 KGHDR and CDR2 SFDVKD. The CDR3 length is 15 residues. CDR3: CATSGGESSTDTQYF. CDR3 sequence (DNA): TGTGCCACCAGTGGCGGGGAATCTAGCACAGATACGCAGTATTTT.

This clonotype was seen many times. One end of the junction is discordant with germline, which a read error may explain. The V gene is TRBV5-1, the J gene TRBJ2-7; TRBD1 might be the D (6 bases). The CDR3 extends over 14 amino acids. Germline V lookup: CDR1 SGHRS, CDR2 YFSETQ. CDR3 bases: TGTGCCAGCAGCTTCGAGACAGGCCCCTACGAGCAGTACTTC. The encoded protein is CASSFETGPYEQYF.

The table lists this clonotype with many counts. The genes are TRBV24-1 and TRBJ2-5, with TRBD1 as a possible D gene (6 bases). Trimming took 8 bases from V and 4 from J, leaving 13 bases between them. The germline V gene encodes CDR1 KGHDR and CDR2 SFDVKD. This CDR3 contains 13 residues. Here the CDR3 DNA reads TGTGCCACCAAGGGTACAGGGACAGAGACCCAGTACTTC. The encoded protein is CATKGTGTETQYF.

This clonotype has ten or more counts. The CDR3 DNA reads TGTGCCAGCAGCTTCAGACAGGGCTCCTACGAGCAGTACTTC. Protein product: CASSFRQGSYEQYF. V gene TRBV7-2 combines with J gene TRBJ2-7; TRBD1 matches at 7 bases. J lost 0 bases, V lost 3 bases, and 2 bases had no gene match. Germline CDR1 is SGHTA and CDR2 is FQGNSA. The CDR3 length is 14 residues.

This clonotype turned up a few times. This CDR3 reads CASSRENEQFF. Here the CDR3 DNA reads TGTGCCAGCAGTCGGGAGAATGAGCAGTTCTTC. The V call is TRBV2, the J call TRBJ2-1, with a weak D call TRBD2 (6 bases). The CDR3 totals 11 residues. Germline CDR1 SNHLY, CDR2 FYNNEI. Trimming shortened V by 5 bases and J by 7 bases, and 6 bases separated the two germline ends.

The table lists this clonotype with a few counts. The CDR3 is CASSLVPPAFF. The CDR3 nucleotides are TGTGCCAGCAGCTTAGTTCCCCCGGCTTTCTTT. This rearrangement joins TRBV7-2 to TRBJ1-1; no clear D. This CDR3 is 11 amino acids long. Trimming shortened V by 1 base and J by 11 bases, and 8 bases separated the two germline ends. Germline V lookup: CDR1 SGHTA, CDR2 FQGNSA.

The chain recombines TRBV29-1 with TRBJ2-5; tentative D call: TRBD1 (6 bases). CDR1 and CDR2 from the germline V gene are SQVTM and ANQGSEA. This CDR3 has 12 amino acids. Trimming shortened V by 7 bases and J by 5 bases, and 14 bases separated the two germline ends. The CDR3 loop is CSALNRDETQYF. CDR3 nucleotides: TGCAGCGCATTAAACAGGGACGAGACCCAGTACTTC. The full variable domain, its missing parts supplied by reference TRBV29-1 and TRBJ2-5, is SAVISQKPSRDICQRGTSLTIQCQVDSQVTMMFWYRQQPGQSLTLIATANQGSEATYESGFVIDKFPISRPNLTFSTLTVSNMSPEDSSIYLCSALNRDETQYFGPGTRLLVL.

The chain employs TRBV5-1 and TRBJ2-3; D not resolved. Trimming removed 2 bases from V and 0 bases from J, with 10 bases in between. The CDR3 is 15 residues long. Germline V gene data show CDR1 as SGHRS and CDR2 as YFSETQ. This CDR3 reads CASSFRAVSTDTQYF. As DNA, the CDR3 is TGCGCCAGCAGCTTTCGGGCTGTGAGCACAGATACGCAGTATTTT. The full variable domain, in which reference TRBV5-1 and TRBJ2-3 provide the parts outside the CDR3, is KAGVTQTPRYLIKTRGQQVTLSCSPISGHRSVSWYQQTPGQGLQFLFEYFSETQRNKGNFPGRFSGRQFSNSRSEMNVSTLELGDSALYLCASSFRAVSTDTQYFGPGTRLTVL.

This chain connects TRBV20-1 to TRBJ2-1, with D uncertain. V shed 3 bases and J shed 5 bases, with 8 bases lying between them. Germline V gene sequence: CDR1 DFQATT, CDR2 SNEGSKA (reference sequence). The CDR3 has 12 residues. The CDR3 DNA follows: TGCAGTGCTAGTCGGTCCGACAATGAGCAGTTCTTC. It yields the protein CSASRSDNEQFF.

This clonotype was seen many times. This chain uses TRBV15 with TRBJ2-1; 8 bases fit TRBD2. The CDR3 covers 16 residues. With 1 base clipped from V and 1 base from J, the junction kept 3 bases outside the gene matches. The germline gives CDR1 LNHNV, CDR2 YYDKDF (reference sequence). CDR3 nucleotide sequence: TGTGCCACCAGCAGAGGTAGCGGGGATTCCTACAATGAGCAGTTCTTC. Its translation: CATSRGSGDSYNEQFF.

This clonotype has a count of ten or more. The rearrangement links TRBV24-1 to TRBJ2-5; D unresolved. V lost 4 bases and J lost 2, with 13 bases in between. Germline V CDR1 and CDR2: KGHDR, SFDVKD. The CDR3 covers 15 residues. The CDR3 bases are TGTGCCACCAGTGAGCCGCTAGGTCCACAAGAGACCCAGTACTTC. This encodes CATSEPLGPQETQYF.

V usage is TRBV12-3 or TRBV12-4 and J usage is TRBJ2-5, with 11 bases that match TRBD1. Germline trimming cut 5 bases from V and 4 bases from J; bases unmatched to any gene: 12. The CDR3 is 17 residues long. The CDR3 is CASSPGAGQGDLETQYF. The CDR3 DNA follows: TGTGCCAGCAGTCCGGGAGCGGGACAGGGGGATTTAGAGACCCAGTACTTC.